This entry lists 26 T cell receptor beta chains sequenced from one sample in a study of T cells expressing NK-cell markers. TCRdb re-called the 5' RACE reads and gives one entry per CDR3 protein, without DNA. Its listing shows roughly 23,000 distinct CDR3 sequences. The source material was blood T cells: a sorted CD56 or NKG2C T cell subset, CD4+ or CD8+ T cells, or bulk PBMC T cells (not recorded which). The origin of the receptors is a man aged 18 to 69 in good health.

The J gene is TRBJ2-1, the V gene TRBV4-1; TCRdb indicates TRBD1, and absent DNA this call remains unverified. The CDR3 totals 15 residues. Germline-derived CDR1 and CDR2 are MGHRA and YSYEKL. CDR3 residues: CASSQAGFQYNEQFF.

The gene calls are TRBV29-1 and TRBJ1-1; TCRdb gives TRBD1 as the D gene, but with no DNA this cannot be confirmed. The CDR3 length is 13 residues. Looked up from germline, CDR1 is SQVTM and CDR2 is ANQGSEA. The CDR3 here is CSGNRGLDTEAFF. Combining the CDR3 with reference TRBV29-1 and TRBJ1-1 gives the whole variable domain SAVISQKPSRDICQRGTSLTIQCQVDSQVTMMFWYRQQPGQSLTLIATANQGSEATYESGFVIDKFPISRPNLTFSTLTVSNMSPEDSSIYLCSGNRGLDTEAFFGQGTRLTVV.

The chain employs TRBV28 and TRBJ2-5. From germline, CDR1 is MDHEN and CDR2 SYDVKM. The CDR3 is 14 residues long. The CDR3 protein is CASTTSEFKKTQYF.

V is TRBV20-1 and J is TRBJ2-7; the TCRdb call, TRBD2, lacks DNA for checking. Germline-derived CDR1 and CDR2 are DFQATT and SNEGSKA (reference sequence). CDR3 length: 16 amino acids. The CDR3 protein is CSAQEASGRETYEQYF.

The V call is TRBV28, the J call TRBJ2-7; no DNA is available, so the TRBD1 call from TCRdb remains unchecked. Germline loops: CDR1 MDHEN, CDR2 SYDVKM. There are 16 residues in the CDR3. Here the CDR3 reads CASSSFSGQLLYEQYF.

V and J are TRBV4-2 and TRBJ1-4. Per germline, CDR1 LGHNA and CDR2 YNFKEQ. The CDR3 spans 14 residues. CDR3 protein: CASSQLGHNEKLFF.

CDR3 sequence: CASSPFLAHATNEKLFF. The rearrangement joins TRBV12-3 or TRBV12-4 to TRBJ1-4; with no DNA, the TCRdb D assignment of TRBD1 cannot be verified. CDR3 length: 17 amino acids.

The V call is TRBV6-2 or TRBV6-3, the J call TRBJ2-1. Germline CDR1 reads MNHEY; CDR2 reads SVGEGT. The CDR3 loop spans 14 amino acids. The CDR3 protein is CASSMTSTYNEQFF.

V is TRBV6-1 and J is TRBJ2-5; TCRdb gives TRBD1 as the D gene, but with no DNA this cannot be confirmed. CDR3 size: 15 residues. CDR1 MNHNS and CDR2 SASEGT come from the germline V gene. This chain's CDR3 is CASRTYQGLVETQYF.

The rearrangement links TRBV13 to TRBJ2-2; TCRdb reports TRBD2, a call that lacks DNA to check it against. The CDR3 totals 14 residues. CDR1 and CDR2 from the germline V gene are PRHDT and FYEKMQ (reference sequence). This CDR3 is CASSPGSRAGELFF.

The gene calls are TRBV20-1 and TRBJ2-1; TCRdb's D call of TRBD2 is untestable without DNA. Germline V lookup: CDR1 DFQATT, CDR2 SNEGSKA (reference sequence). CDR3 length: 11 residues. This chain's CDR3 is CSASYPSGQFF.

The V and J genes are TRBV12-3 or TRBV12-4 and TRBJ1-2; TCRdb selects TRBD1, and the lack of DNA leaves this call unchecked. The CDR3 is 13 amino acids. This CDR3 reads CASSPGTGYGYTF.

The chain recombines TRBV20-1 with TRBJ2-3; without DNA, the TCRdb call of TRBD2 cannot be checked. The CDR3 has 18 amino acids. CDR1 and CDR2 (germline): DFQATT, SNEGSKA (reference sequence). The CDR3 sequence: CSATGPGTSGGSTDTQYF.

This rearrangement joins TRBV12-3 or TRBV12-4 to TRBJ2-1; lacking DNA, the TRBD2 call made by TCRdb goes unchecked. The CDR3 spans 13 residues. CDR3 region: CASRVPAHNEQFF.

The chain has TRBV7-9 and TRBJ1-6. Germline lookup yields CDR1 SEHNR and CDR2 FQNEAQ (reference sequence). This CDR3 has 14 residues. CDR3 protein: CASSLQFDNSPLHF.

The J gene is TRBJ2-7, the V gene TRBV4-3; the D call of TRBD2 rests on TCRdb alone, since no DNA is present to check it. CDR1 is LGHNA, CDR2 YSLEER, per germline. The CDR3 extends over 16 amino acids. The CDR3 is CASSLAAGGPSYEQYF.

This chain connects TRBV6-1 to TRBJ2-3; TCRdb's D call, TRBD1, is unchecked because there is no DNA. The CDR3 is 15 amino acids. Germline assignment: CDR1 MNHNS and CDR2 SASEGT. CDR3 region: CASGNFGGPGDTQYF.

The chain employs TRBV5-6 and TRBJ2-2; TCRdb's D gene call, TRBD1, goes unchecked for lack of DNA. The CDR3 totals 15 residues. The V gene's germline CDR1 is SGHDT and CDR2 YYEEEE. This CDR3 reads CASSFTDRVAGELFF.

The chain couples TRBV5-6 to TRBJ2-1; there is no DNA to check the TCRdb D call of TRBD1. Per germline, CDR1 SGHDT and CDR2 YYEEEE. The CDR3 is 13 amino acids. CDR3: CASSRATNNEQFF.

V usage is TRBV10-3 and J usage is TRBJ1-5; the D call of TRBD1 rests on TCRdb alone, since no DNA is present to check it. This CDR3 has 14 amino acids. Germline-derived CDR1 and CDR2 are ENHRY and SYGVKD. The CDR3 loop is CAISQEAGNQPQHF.

The chain is built from TRBV5-1 and TRBJ2-1; TCRdb returns TRBD1, unconfirmable since there is no DNA. Germline V gives CDR1 SGHRS, CDR2 YFSETQ. This CDR3 is 17 amino acids long. The CDR3: CASSLLPGGATTDEQFF.

V is TRBV7-2 and J is TRBJ1-5. CDR3 length: 12 residues. CDR1 is SGHTA and CDR2 is FQGNSA in the germline V gene. CDR3 in amino acids: CASSSPNQPQHF.

This chain connects TRBV6-2 or TRBV6-3 to TRBJ1-2; TCRdb proposes TRBD1, but this gene call is untestable without DNA. In germline, CDR1 is MNHEY, CDR2 SVGEGT. The CDR3 runs 14 residues. CDR3 protein: CASSSDGTNYGYTF.

The chain links TRBV10-3 to TRBJ2-5. Per germline, CDR1 ENHRY and CDR2 SYGVKD. The CDR3 contains 13 residues. The CDR3 spells CAISESMAETQYF.

V usage is TRBV27 and J usage is TRBJ1-5; the TCRdb D gene call, TRBD1, has no DNA to confirm it. The CDR3 contains 15 residues. Germline CDR1 MNHEY, CDR2 SMNVEV (reference sequence). CDR3: CASRPGQYTNQPQHF.

The J gene is TRBJ1-1, the V gene TRBV6-5; TCRdb's assignment of TRBD1 cannot be checked, as there is no DNA. The V gene's germline CDR1 is MNHEY and CDR2 SVGAGI. CDR3 size: 15 residues. CDR3 loop: CASSYSAGWDTEAFF.